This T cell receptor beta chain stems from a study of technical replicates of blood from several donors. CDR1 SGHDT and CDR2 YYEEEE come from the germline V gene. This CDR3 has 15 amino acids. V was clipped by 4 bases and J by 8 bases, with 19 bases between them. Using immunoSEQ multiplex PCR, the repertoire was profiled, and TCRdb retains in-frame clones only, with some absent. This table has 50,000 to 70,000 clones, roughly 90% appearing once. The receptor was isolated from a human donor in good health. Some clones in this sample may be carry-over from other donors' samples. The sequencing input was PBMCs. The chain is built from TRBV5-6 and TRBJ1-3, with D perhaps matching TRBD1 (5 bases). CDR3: CASSPPGTTGDTIYF. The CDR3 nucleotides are TGTGCCAGCAGCCCCCCCGGGACCACGGGGGACACCATATATTTT.